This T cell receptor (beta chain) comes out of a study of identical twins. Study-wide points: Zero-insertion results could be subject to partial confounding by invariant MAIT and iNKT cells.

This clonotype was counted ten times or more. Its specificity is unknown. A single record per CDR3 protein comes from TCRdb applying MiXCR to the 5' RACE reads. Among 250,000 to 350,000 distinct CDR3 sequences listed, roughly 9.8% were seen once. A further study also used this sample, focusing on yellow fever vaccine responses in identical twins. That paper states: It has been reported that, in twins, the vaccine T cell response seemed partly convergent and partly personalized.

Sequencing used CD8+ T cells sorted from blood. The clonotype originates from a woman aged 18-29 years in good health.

The CDR3 DNA reads TGTGCCAGCAGTTTAGGTCATGAGCAGTTCTTC. Amino acid sequence: CASSLGHEQFF. The chain joins TRBV12-3 or TRBV12-4 to TRBJ2-1; unclear D gene. The length of the CDR3 is 11 residues. V was cut by 1 base and J by 8 bases, with 3 bases left in between.